The entry that follows covers one T cell receptor (beta chain) sequence. Antigen unknown. This sample is part of a study of breast tumors, draining lymph nodes, adjacent tissues. Using its own MiXCR run on the multiplex PCR reads, TCRdb lists one record per CDR3 protein. This sample has tens of thousands of distinct CDR3 sequences; about 21% occur once, and the top ten carry 8%. Study-wide results and limits: Data fit most tumor T cells coming from lymph node, expanding in tumor. Compared with lymph nodes, tumors were less diverse; compared with nontumor tissue, more.

Germline CDR1 and CDR2: SGHTA and FQGNSA. The CDR3 totals 14 residues. Unmatched junction bases numbered 10, after V lost 3 bases and J lost 11 bases. V usage is TRBV7-2 and J usage is TRBJ1-1, with 9 bases fitting TRBD1. Sample: breast tumor tissue. This TCR was sampled from a female donor with breast cancer. Some clones in this sample may be carry-over from other donors' samples. The CDR3 loop is CASSFTDTGGDAFF. CDR3 sequence (DNA): TGTGCCAGCAGCTTCACGGATACAGGGGGCGACGCTTTCTTT.